This is a list of T cell receptor beta chains from one sample in a study of a mutant IDH1 vaccine in newly diagnosed glioma. The data were produced by immunoSEQ multiplex PCR, yet TCRdb's version contains in-frame clones alone and is incomplete. The table shows 30,000 to 40,000 clones, with roughly 85% occurring only once. These receptors are not linked to any known antigen. The source was PBMCs, collected from a glioma patient whose treatment included an IDH1 peptide vaccine. The receptors here all came from a young woman with glioma. CDR3s include the opening cysteine and the closing phenylalanine or tryptophan. Fields, in order: CDR3 protein, J gene, clone size, V gene. Rows may omit the clone size; those that give it use once, few, many or a size class.

CDR3aa: CASSYSGTEETQYF
j_gene: TRBJ2-5
abundance: NA
v_gene: TRBV6-5

CDR3aa: CAWKREINSPLHF
j_gene: TRBJ1-6
abundance: NA
v_gene: TRBV30

CDR3aa: CASTKQGDTGELFF
j_gene: TRBJ2-2
abundance: NA
v_gene: TRBV19

CDR3aa: CASSLDGTSPTGELFF
j_gene: TRBJ2-2
abundance: NA
v_gene: TRBV11-3

CDR3aa: CASSLAGGYGYTF
j_gene: TRBJ1-2
abundance: NA
v_gene: TRBV7-9

CDR3aa: CASSLRAGLNTEAFF
j_gene: TRBJ1-1
abundance: NA
v_gene: TRBV7-2

CDR3aa: CASSTGQTPNEKLFF
j_gene: TRBJ1-4
abundance: NA
v_gene: TRBV19

CDR3aa: CASSLGEMGGYTF
j_gene: TRBJ1-2
abundance: medium-sized
v_gene: TRBV7-8

CDR3aa: CASSVIGRTDTQYF
j_gene: TRBJ2-3
abundance: NA
v_gene: TRBV9

CDR3aa: CASRPPGPINEKLFF
j_gene: TRBJ1-4
abundance: once
v_gene: TRBV6-5

CDR3aa: CASSHLNRDRNSPLHF
j_gene: TRBJ1-6
abundance: NA
v_gene: TRBV4-1

CDR3aa: CASSPGQPTDTQYF
j_gene: TRBJ2-3
abundance: NA
v_gene: TRBV5-1

CDR3aa: CASRKTGPSYEKLFF
j_gene: TRBJ1-4
abundance: NA
v_gene: TRBV28

CDR3aa: CASSFKLTSGLADTQYF
j_gene: TRBJ2-3
abundance: NA
v_gene: TRBV5-1

CDR3aa: CASSLGSRNSGNTIYF
j_gene: TRBJ1-3
abundance: NA
v_gene: TRBV7-8

CDR3aa: CASSSSGGVNTEAFF
j_gene: TRBJ1-1
abundance: NA
v_gene: TRBV9

CDR3aa: CASSSPGQGHEKLFF
j_gene: TRBJ1-4
abundance: NA
v_gene: TRBV5-4

CDR3aa: CASSIALGTSETQYF
j_gene: TRBJ2-5
abundance: NA
v_gene: TRBV7-9

CDR3aa: CASRELAGRTDTQYF
j_gene: TRBJ2-3
abundance: NA
v_gene: TRBV2

CDR3aa: CAPDGTNQPQHF
j_gene: TRBJ1-5
abundance: NA
v_gene: TRBV25-1

CDR3aa: CASSLQSGRTGELFF
j_gene: TRBJ2-2
abundance: NA
v_gene: TRBV7-6

CDR3aa: CATARTYTDTQYF
j_gene: TRBJ2-3
abundance: NA
v_gene: TRBV7-8

CDR3aa: CSVDPAGRETQYF
j_gene: TRBJ2-5
abundance: NA
v_gene: TRBV29-1

CDR3aa: CASSPGAGQPSTIGDEQFF
j_gene: TRBJ2-1
abundance: large
v_gene: TRBV7-9

CDR3aa: CASSETGSNEQFF
j_gene: TRBJ2-1
abundance: NA
v_gene: TRBV6-4

CDR3aa: CASSQLGQGRNEAFF
j_gene: TRBJ1-1
abundance: few
v_gene: TRBV4-3

CDR3aa: CASSLRGGAPYNEQFF
j_gene: TRBJ2-1
abundance: once
v_gene: TRBV5-1

CDR3aa: CASSRSRDISYEQYF
j_gene: TRBJ2-7
abundance: once
v_gene: TRBV19

CDR3aa: CASRRVGGGAGELFF
j_gene: TRBJ2-2
abundance: NA
v_gene: TRBV6-1

CDR3aa: CASSLYTEAFF
j_gene: TRBJ1-1
abundance: once
v_gene: TRBV28

CDR3aa: CASGRDRGFSGANVLTF
j_gene: TRBJ2-6
abundance: NA
v_gene: TRBV7-3

CDR3aa: CASSPEGAQETQYF
j_gene: TRBJ2-5
abundance: NA
v_gene: TRBV7-9